This T cell receptor beta chain was identified during a study of T cells in Graves' hyperthyroidism and ophthalmopathy. Using RNA transcripts as the source, TCR beta CDR3 regions were amplified. The HTBI primer set drove a first-round RT-PCR of the TCR CDR3. TCRdb fed the multiplex PCR reads into MiXCR, producing one record per CDR3 protein. This table holds over 300,000 distinct CDR3 sequences, roughly 14% found once. The CDR3 sequence is 15 residues long. Trimming left V 6 bases short and J 0 bases short, with 14 bases between. Germline CDR1 MDHEN, CDR2 SYDVKM. Pregnant or lactating patients were excluded, as were those with uncontrolled infection or other autoimmune disease. Clinical symptoms, serum thyroxine, TRAb, thyroid ultrasound and orbital computed tomography informed diagnoses. This clonotype was counted at least ten times.

This TCR was recovered from a woman in her fifties or sixties with Graves' hyperthyroidism. Material for sequencing was blood. The J gene is TRBJ1-2, the V gene TRBV28; D is perhaps TRBD1 (5 bases). CDR3 sequence: CASRTGTASNYGYTF. The CDR3 DNA sequence: TGTGCCAGCAGAACCGGGACGGCATCTAACTATGGCTACACCTTC.